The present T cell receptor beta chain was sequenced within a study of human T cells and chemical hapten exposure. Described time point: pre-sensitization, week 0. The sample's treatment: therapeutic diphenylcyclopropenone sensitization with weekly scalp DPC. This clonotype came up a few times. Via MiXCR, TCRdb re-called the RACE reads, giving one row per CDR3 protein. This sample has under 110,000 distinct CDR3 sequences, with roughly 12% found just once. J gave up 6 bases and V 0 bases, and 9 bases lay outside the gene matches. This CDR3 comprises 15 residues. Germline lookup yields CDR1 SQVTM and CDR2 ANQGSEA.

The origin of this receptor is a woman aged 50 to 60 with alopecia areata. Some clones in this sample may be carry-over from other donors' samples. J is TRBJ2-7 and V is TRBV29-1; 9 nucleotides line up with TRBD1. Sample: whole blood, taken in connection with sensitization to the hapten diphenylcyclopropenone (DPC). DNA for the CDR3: TGCAGCGTTGAAGAGGAAGACAGGGGGTCCGGCGAGCAGTACTTC. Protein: CSVEEEDRGSGEQYF.